These 31 T cell receptor beta chains came from one sample sequenced in a study of siplizumab effects on memory and regulatory T cells. TCRdb's copy holds only in-frame clones and misses some; the assay was immunoSEQ multiplex PCR. The repertoire holds roughly 110,000 clones, with roughly 95% as singletons. The sequenced sample was non-Treg CD4+ T cells sorted from blood. These receptors originate from a human donor in good health.

V and J are TRBV7-2 and TRBJ1-2, with TRBD1 as a possible D gene (6 bases). CDR1 and CDR2 from the germline V gene are SGHTA and FQGNSA. The germline V and J ends were trimmed by 5 bases and 4 bases, with 14 bases remaining between them. The CDR3 loop spans 14 amino acids. CDR3 protein: CASSRQRGAYGYTF. In DNA form, the CDR3 reads TGTGCCAGCAGCCGGCAGAGGGGGGCCTATGGCTACACCTTC.

This clone was observed a few times. This rearrangement joins TRBV7-9 to TRBJ1-5; D not certain. CDR1 and CDR2 (germline): SEHNR, FQNEAQ (reference sequence). The CDR3 sequence is 12 residues long. The ends were cut back, 5 bases at V and 10 bases at J, with 12 bases in the middle. CDR3 bases: TGTGCCAGCAGCCCGATTGATGAACCCCAGCATTTT. It specifies CASSPIDEPQHF. Full variable domain (missing parts from reference TRBV7-9 and TRBJ1-5): DTGVSQNPRHKITKRGQNVTFRCDPISEHNRLYWYRQTLGQGPEFLTYFQNEAQLEKSRLLSDRFSAERPKGSFSTLEIQRTEQGDSAMYLCASSPIDEPQHFGDGTRLSIL.

This chain links TRBV6-1 with TRBJ1-3; possibly TRBD1 for D (5 bases). Germline V gene lookup returns CDR1 MNHNS and CDR2 SASEGT. The CDR3 consists of 13 residues. V dropped 7 bases and J dropped 2 bases, with 9 bases sitting between them. The CDR3 DNA sequence: TGTGCCAGCACGCAGGGTGCTGGAAACACCATATATTTT. Translating it yields CASTQGAGNTIYF.

The V and J genes are TRBV18 and TRBJ2-3; TRBD1 might be the D (6 bases). V was pared by 2 bases and J by 4 bases, with 10 bases between. The CDR3 consists of 14 residues. Germline CDR1 is KGHSH and CDR2 is LQKENI. CDR3 loop: CASSPGGRADTQYF. CDR3 in DNA: TGTGCCAGCTCACCAGGGGGCAGGGCAGATACGCAGTATTTT.

In DNA form, the CDR3 reads TGCGCCAGCAGCCAACAACTAACTAGCGGGGGAGGGACCCAGTACTTC. Translating gives CASSQQLTSGGGTQYF. V usage is TRBV4-1 and J usage is TRBJ2-5, with 11 bases identical to TRBD2. This CDR3 contains 16 residues. V lost 2 bases to trimming and J lost 7 bases; unmatched junction nucleotides: 9. Germline CDR1 and CDR2: MGHRA and YSYEKL.

The rearrangement uses TRBV6-1 and TRBJ1-2; D may be TRBD1 (6 bases). The length of the CDR3 is 13 residues. V was trimmed by 10 bases and J by 8 bases, leaving 20 bases between them. From germline, CDR1 is MNHNS and CDR2 SASEGT. CDR3 nucleotides: TGTGCCACCATCCTGTTAGGGGGGTTCGGCTACACCTTC. Its protein is CATILLGGFGYTF.

The chain has TRBV5-1 and TRBJ2-3; 8 bases line up with TRBD1. After removal of 3 bases from V and 3 bases from J, the junction contained 9 bases not matched to a gene. The CDR3 contains 16 residues. Per the germline V gene, CDR1 is SGHRS and CDR2 is YFSETQ. The CDR3 nucleotides read TGCGCCAGCAGCTCCAAACAGGGGGGTGGGACAGATACGCAGTATTTT. It translates to CASSSKQGGGTDTQYF.

The rearrangement joins TRBV5-6 to TRBJ2-7; D could derive from TRBD1 or TRBD2 (5 bases each). Germline CDR1 SGHDT, CDR2 YYEEEE. The CDR3 runs to 11 residues. Trimming shortened V by 3 bases and J by 11 bases, and 12 bases separated the two germline ends. CDR3 nucleotides: TGTGCCAGCAGCTCAGGGACGCAGGAGTACTTC. Its translation: CASSSGTQEYF.

V gene TRBV18 combines with J gene TRBJ2-1; TRBD2 might be the D (6 bases). Trimming left V 3 bases short and J 5 bases short, with 14 bases between. The germline V gene has CDR1 KGHSH and CDR2 LQKENI. The CDR3 has 15 amino acids. CDR3 sequence: CASSPPGLSDNEQFF. CDR3 nucleotides: TGTGCCAGCTCACCGCCGGGACTTAGCGACAATGAGCAGTTCTTC.

V and J are TRBV5-1 and TRBJ2-3; D is possibly TRBD1 or TRBD2 (5 bases each). Trimming stripped 4 bases from V and 0 bases from J, with 9 bases between. The CDR3 is 14 amino acids. The V gene's germline CDR1 is SGHRS and CDR2 YFSETQ. The CDR3 region has the DNA TGCGCCAGCAGCGGGGGACGGAGCACAGATACGCAGTATTTT. It yields the protein CASSGGRSTDTQYF.

J is TRBJ2-7 and V is TRBV7-6, with 7 bases aligning to TRBD1. Germline V gene data show CDR1 as SGHVS and CDR2 as FNYEAQ. The V segment lost 4 bases and the J segment 4 bases; nucleotides outside the gene matches: 13. The CDR3 contains 16 residues. The CDR3 protein is CASSSLTGKSLYEQYF. The CDR3 bases are TGTGCCAGCAGCTCGTTGACAGGGAAATCCCTATACGAGCAGTACTTC.

The CDR3 loop is CASSSPTGGDNYGYTF. CDR3 bases: TGTGCCAGTAGCTCGCCGACAGGGGGAGATAACTATGGCTACACCTTC. The rearrangement links TRBV19 to TRBJ1-2; 9 bases agree with TRBD1. Germline-derived CDR1 and CDR2 are LNHDA and SQIVND (reference sequence). This CDR3 spans 16 amino acids. Trimming at V came to 6 bases and at J to 1 base, leaving 9 bases not matched to a gene.

The chain has TRBV7-3 and TRBJ1-2; weak D call: TRBD1 (6 bases). The CDR3 covers 14 residues. Germline lookup yields CDR1 SGHTA and CDR2 FQGTGA. Trimming removed 5 bases from V and 7 bases from J, with 17 bases in between. CDR3 nucleotide sequence: TGTGCCAGCAGCCCCCTTATACAGGGACTTGGCTACACCTTC. Amino acid sequence: CASSPLIQGLGYTF.

The V call is TRBV6-6, the J call TRBJ1-1, with 8 bases fitting TRBD1. The CDR3 spans 14 residues. J was trimmed by 4 bases and V by 6 bases; bases with no gene match: 7. Germline V gives CDR1 MNHNY, CDR2 SVGAGI (reference sequence). Written as DNA, the CDR3 is TGTGCCAGCAGCTCGGGACAGGCTATCACTGAAGCTTTCTTT. This gives the protein CASSSGQAITEAFF.

The chain uses TRBV30 and TRBJ1-5, with D unclear. The CDR3 extends over 12 amino acids. Germline assignment: CDR1 GTSNPN and CDR2 SVGIG (reference sequence). V was shortened by 1 base and J by 3 bases, with 4 bases between the two germline ends. This chain's CDR3 is CAWSAYNQPQHF. CDR3 nucleotide sequence: TGTGCCTGGAGTGCATACAATCAGCCCCAGCATTTT.

The rearrangement uses TRBV5-1 and TRBJ2-5; 9 bases line up with TRBD2. Looked up from germline, CDR1 is SGHRS and CDR2 is YFSETQ. The CDR3 is 16 amino acids. Unmatched junction bases numbered 4, after V lost 0 bases and J lost 1 base. For the CDR3, the DNA is TGCGCCAGCAGCTTGGAGGGCGGGGGGGCCCAAGAGACCCAGTACTTC. Translated, it gives CASSLEGGGAQETQYF.

The chain uses TRBV27 and TRBJ1-2; D not resolved. The CDR3 spans 15 residues. Trimming took off 6 bases at V and 0 bases at J, with 14 bases between the two ends. Germline-derived CDR1 and CDR2 are MNHEY and SMNVEV (reference sequence). Here the CDR3 DNA reads TGTGCCAGCAGGGACTCTGGCAGCCCTAACTATGGCTACACCTTC. Translating it yields CASRDSGSPNYGYTF.

CDR3 sequence (DNA): TGTGCCAGCAGACGTGGGACAGGGGGGTATGGCTACACCTTC. This sequence encodes CASRRGTGGYGYTF. This sequence joins TRBV27 and TRBJ1-2; 11 bases line up with TRBD1. Germline-derived CDR1 and CDR2 are MNHEY and SMNVEV (reference sequence). With V trimmed by 6 bases and J by 5 bases, 5 bases remained unmatched. The CDR3 sequence is 14 residues long.

The J gene is TRBJ2-5, the V gene TRBV2; 9 bases are shared with TRBD2. Per the germline V gene, CDR1 is SNHLY and CDR2 is FYNNEI. The CDR3 length is 16 residues. With V trimmed by 4 bases and J by 4 bases, 10 bases remained unmatched. The CDR3 nucleotides read TGTGCCAGCAGTGGAAGCCGCGGGGGGGCGGGAGAGACCCAGTACTTC. It translates to CASSGSRGGAGETQYF.

This chain uses TRBV11-3 with TRBJ2-2; TRBD1 aligns across 7 bases. This CDR3 has 14 amino acids. The germline V gene encodes CDR1 SGHNT and CDR2 YENEEA. V dropped 5 bases and J dropped 6; count of bases not matched to a gene: 6. CDR3 residues: CASSRQGAAGELFF. The CDR3 nucleotides are TGTGCCAGCAGCCGACAGGGCGCCGCCGGGGAGCTGTTTTTT.

CDR3 nucleotide sequence: TGTGCCAGCAGTTGGGGACAGGGAAACTATGGCTACACCTTC. Its translation: CASSWGQGNYGYTF. The chain is built from TRBV6-5 and TRBJ1-2, with 9 positions matching TRBD1. Per germline, CDR1 MNHEY and CDR2 SVGAGI. The CDR3 is 14 residues long. V shed 4 bases and J 2 bases; nucleotides not matched to a gene: 2.

The chain recombines TRBV7-8 with TRBJ2-3; 7 bases align to TRBD2. V shed 5 bases and J 0 bases; nucleotides not matched to a gene: 11. This CDR3 is built from 17 residues. Germline V gene lookup returns CDR1 SGHVS and CDR2 FQNEAQ. The CDR3, as DNA: TGTGCCAGCAGCCTATCCCCCAGCGGGGTTAGCACAGATACGCAGTATTTT. Its translation: CASSLSPSGVSTDTQYF.

This sequence joins TRBV7-2 and TRBJ2-5; TRBD2 matches at 8 bases. Judging by the DNA end, TRBJ2-7 fits better; the J call may be wrong. CDR1 is SGHTA, CDR2 FQGNSA, per germline. The CDR3 totals 15 residues. CDR3 DNA: TGTGCCAGCAGCATCCAGCGGGGGTCGATCTACGAGCAGTACTTC. It translates to CASSIQRGSIYEQYF.

The chain employs TRBV5-1 and TRBJ2-3, with TRBD2 matching 7 bases. V lost 2 bases, J lost 3 bases, and 12 bases stayed unmatched. This CDR3 has 17 residues. The germline V gene encodes CDR1 SGHRS and CDR2 YFSETQ. The CDR3 sequence: CASSFPILGGVTDTQYF. CDR3 bases: TGCGCCAGCAGCTTCCCTATACTGGGAGGGGTGACAGATACGCAGTATTTT.

This chain connects TRBV6-5 to TRBJ2-7; 7 bases match TRBD1. The CDR3 extends over 15 amino acids. V dropped 0 bases and J dropped 2; count of bases not matched to a gene: 4. Germline values: CDR1 MNHEY, CDR2 SVGAGI. This CDR3 reads CASSYSRGPPYEQYF. The DNA of the CDR3 is TGTGCCAGCAGTTACTCTAGGGGGCCCCCCTACGAGCAGTACTTC.

J is TRBJ1-5 and V is TRBV5-4; 7 bases align to TRBD1. The CDR3 runs 14 residues. The V and J ends lost 3 bases and 7 bases, in that order; junction bases with no gene match: 7. CDR1 and CDR2 from the germline V gene are SGHNT and YYREEE (reference sequence). In nucleotides, the CDR3 is TGTGCCAGCAGCTCCGGGACAGATTCACAGCCCCAGCATTTT. It translates to CASSSGTDSQPQHF. Complete variable domain (other parts from reference TRBV5-4 and TRBJ1-5): ETGVTQSPTHLIKTRGQQVTLRCSSQSGHNTVSWYQQALGQGPQFIFQYYREEENGRGNFPPRFSGLQFPNYSSELNVNALELDDSALYLCASSSGTDSQPQHFGDGTRLSIL.

This clone was seen only once. V gene TRBV4-2 combines with J gene TRBJ1-1, with TRBD1 identical over 7 bases. The CDR3 is 14 residues long. The trim removed 4 bases at V and 5 bases at J, leaving 7 bases unmatched. Germline CDR1 and CDR2: LGHNA and YNFKEQ. Written as DNA, the CDR3 is TGTGCCAGCAGCCCCGGGACAGCCAGGACTGAAGCTTTCTTT. This translates into CASSPGTARTEAFF.

This chain joins TRBV19 and TRBJ2-1, with 7 bases identical to TRBD2. Germline V CDR1 and CDR2: LNHDA, SQIVND (reference sequence). With V trimmed by 7 bases and J by 5 bases, 8 bases remained unmatched. CDR3 size: 14 residues. The CDR3 spells CASMGTTKHNEQFF. In nucleotides, the CDR3 is TGTGCCAGTATGGGGACTACGAAGCACAATGAGCAGTTCTTC. The full variable domain, with the rest looked up from reference TRBV19 and TRBJ2-1, is DGGITQSPKYLFRKEGQNVTLSCEQNLNHDAMYWYRQDPGQGLRLIYYSQIVNDFQKGDIAEGYSVSREKKESFPLTVTSAQKNPTAFYLCASMGTTKHNEQFFGPGTRLTVL.

The chain carries TRBV19 and TRBJ2-3; possible D gene TRBD2, 5 bases. From germline, CDR1 is LNHDA and CDR2 SQIVND (reference sequence). The V end was cut by 3 bases, the J end by 0 bases, with 10 bases between. There are 15 residues in the CDR3. CDR3 in DNA: TGTGCCAGTAGTATGAAGCGGACTAGCACAGATACGCAGTATTTT. Translating gives CASSMKRTSTDTQYF. The complete variable domain, with remaining parts taken from reference TRBV19 and TRBJ2-3, reads DGGITQSPKYLFRKEGQNVTLSCEQNLNHDAMYWYRQDPGQGLRLIYYSQIVNDFQKGDIAEGYSVSREKKESFPLTVTSAQKNPTAFYLCASSMKRTSTDTQYFGPGTRLTVL.

The chain couples TRBV15 to TRBJ2-7; D gene unclear. V lost 6 bases and J lost 0, with 12 bases in between. From germline, CDR1 is LNHNV and CDR2 YYDKDF (reference sequence). The CDR3 has 14 amino acids. CDR3 nucleotide sequence: TGTGCCACCAGGGCGTTCGCCCTCTCCTACGAGCAGTACTTC. Its protein is CATRAFALSYEQYF.

V is TRBV2 and J is TRBJ1-2; TRBD1 is a possible D gene (5 bases). The CDR3 consists of 13 residues. V dropped 5 bases and J dropped 7 bases, with 14 bases sitting between them. Germline V gene sequence: CDR1 SNHLY, CDR2 FYNNEI. The CDR3: CASSLSGRGGYTF. DNA for the CDR3: TGTGCCAGCAGTCTGTCAGGGCGGGGTGGCTACACCTTC.